This T cell receptor beta chain appears in the sequencing data of a study of OX40 agonist ivuxolimab in advanced cancers. The overall study: Prior therapy, whether anti-PD-1, anti-PD-L1 or anti-CTLA-4, was allowed, and roughly 41% had some.

The CDR3 has 15 amino acids. Germline values: CDR1 LGHNA, CDR2 YSLEER. V shed 4 bases, J shed 8 bases, and the junction held 11 bases outside the gene matches. Here immunoSEQ multiplex PCR was the method, and the copy in TCRdb shows in-frame clones only, minus some. The sample consists of 120,000 or so clones, about 92% of them appearing once. The chain employs TRBV4-3 and TRBJ1-2; TRBD1 aligns across 9 bases. The source material was CD4+ or CD8+ T cells sorted from blood, sampled in a trial of the OX40 agonist ivuxolimab. The TCR was taken from an adult with an advanced solid tumor such as melanoma, head and neck, liver or kidney cancer. The CDR3 loop reads CASSPVEGQGGGYTF. The CDR3 DNA is TGCGCCAGCAGCCCAGTTGAGGGACAGGGCGGAGGCTACACCTTC.